The 15 T cell receptor beta chains below come from one sample, sequenced in a study of cytomegalovirus exposure and HLA in healthy donors. PCR involved 60 Vbeta and 13 Jbeta primers. Assay: immunoSEQ multiplex PCR; the TCRdb copy retains only in-frame clones and omits some. The data hold 100,000 to 150,000 clones, with approximately 84% observed a single time. The material sequenced was PBMCs. Source of these receptors: a man between 18 and 35 years old in good health and CMV-seropositive.

The chain employs TRBV2 and TRBJ1-1; the D gene is possibly TRBD1 (5 bases). V shed 4 bases and J shed 6 bases, with 18 bases lying between them. This CDR3 spans 15 amino acids. Germline loops: CDR1 SNHLY, CDR2 FYNNEI. The CDR3, as DNA: TGTGCCAGCAGTGTGCGAAGGCAGGGAATACCTGAAGCTTTCTTT. Its translation: CASSVRRQGIPEAFF.

V is TRBV4-1 and J is TRBJ2-7; no definite D call. Looked up from germline, CDR1 is MGHRA and CDR2 is YSYEKL. This CDR3 has 16 amino acids. Trimming pared 1 base from V and 1 base from J, leaving 14 bases between. This CDR3 is CASSQVFRRRSYEQYF. In DNA, the CDR3 is TGCGCCAGCAGCCAAGTCTTTCGGCGGAGATCCTACGAGCAGTACTTC.

V gene TRBV5-1 combines with J gene TRBJ2-3; 7 bases match TRBD1. The length of the CDR3 is 18 residues. Germline loops: CDR1 SGHRS, CDR2 YFSETQ. Trimming removed 3 bases from V and 8 bases from J; junction bases left unmatched: 21. DNA for the CDR3: TGCGCCAGCAGCTGGGTACCCACAGGGGTAATGGGAGCAGGTACGCAGTATTTT. Translation gives CASSWVPTGVMGAGTQYF.

The rearrangement joins TRBV30 to TRBJ1-2, with 9 bases lining up with TRBD1. This CDR3 is 16 amino acids long. V gave up 3 bases and J gave up 4 bases; unmatched junction bases: 12. Germline CDR1 is GTSNPN and CDR2 is SVGIG (reference sequence). DNA for the CDR3: TGTGCCTGGAGCGCGGAGAGGACAGGGGTGGGCTATGGCTACACCTTC. This gives the protein CAWSAERTGVGYGYTF.

The rearrangement joins TRBV9 to TRBJ1-2; the D is unclear. The V and J ends lost 0 bases and 4 bases respectively, with 7 bases between them. This CDR3 spans 13 amino acids. Germline V CDR1 and CDR2: SGDLS, YYNGEE. The CDR3 here is CASSVELSYGYTF. CDR3 nucleotide sequence: TGTGCCAGCAGCGTAGAATTATCCTATGGCTACACCTTC.

The chain recombines TRBV19 with TRBJ2-1; 12 bases match TRBD1. The V and J ends lost 8 bases and 12 bases, in that order; junction bases with no gene match: 8. The CDR3 totals 13 residues. The germline V gene encodes CDR1 LNHDA and CDR2 SQIVND (reference sequence). As DNA, the CDR3 is TGTGCCAGTCGGGGACAGGGGGCTGAGGGGCAGTTCTTC. This codes for CASRGQGAEGQFF.

The V gene is TRBV19, the J gene TRBJ2-1; D is perhaps TRBD2 (5 bases). Germline V lookup: CDR1 LNHDA, CDR2 SQIVND (reference sequence). Trimming cost V 3 bases and J 5 bases, with 11 bases left between them. The CDR3 consists of 14 residues. The CDR3 protein is CASSIQRSDNEQFF. The CDR3 DNA sequence: TGTGCCAGTAGTATTCAGCGGTCGGACAATGAGCAGTTCTTC.

The rearrangement links TRBV20-1 to TRBJ2-5; D not resolved. V was cut by 6 bases and J by 4 bases, with 9 bases left in between. Germline V gene data show CDR1 as DFQATT and CDR2 as SNEGSKA (reference sequence). The length of the CDR3 is 11 residues. The chain's CDR3 is CSAQAGETQYF. The CDR3 DNA reads TGCAGTGCCCAAGCCGGAGAGACCCAGTACTTC.

The chain has TRBV5-4 and TRBJ2-3; 8 nucleotides match TRBD2. V gave up 3 bases and J gave up 1 base; unmatched junction bases: 7. This CDR3 has 16 amino acids. Germline V CDR1 and CDR2: SGHNT, YYREEE (reference sequence). The CDR3 region has the DNA TGTGCCAGCAGCTCGGGGGGGGTGGCGGGCACAGATACGCAGTATTTT. Translation gives CASSSGGVAGTDTQYF.

The chain is built from TRBV4-1 and TRBJ1-6, with no clear D. The germline V gene encodes CDR1 MGHRA and CDR2 YSYEKL. Trimming stripped 0 bases from V and 9 bases from J, with 9 bases between. This CDR3 is 14 amino acids long. The CDR3 reads CASSQDLDVSPLHF. CDR3 DNA: TGCGCCAGCAGCCAAGATCTAGACGTTTCACCCCTCCACTTT.

The chain couples TRBV5-4 to TRBJ2-4; possibly TRBD2 for D (6 bases). V was clipped by 2 bases and J by 1 base, with 16 bases between them. CDR3 length: 17 amino acids. Germline assignment: CDR1 SGHNT and CDR2 YYREEE (reference sequence). The CDR3 region is CASSFAGRGRAKNIQYF. The CDR3 DNA reads as TGTGCCAGCAGCTTCGCCGGTCGAGGGAGGGCCAAAAACATTCAGTACTTC.

The chain employs TRBV7-2 and TRBJ1-2; perhaps TRBD1 as D (5 bases). Trimming left V 2 bases short and J 7 bases short, with 20 bases between. Germline-derived CDR1 and CDR2 are SGHTA and FQGNSA. The CDR3 runs to 16 residues. The CDR3 DNA sequence: TGTGCCAGCAGCTTACATTCTGGGGCGCAGATTGGTGGCTACACCTTC. Translated: CASSLHSGAQIGGYTF. The full variable domain, with the rest looked up from reference TRBV7-2 and TRBJ1-2, is GAGVSQSPSNKVTEKGKDVELRCDPISGHTALYWYRQSLGQGLEFLIYFQGNSAPDKSGLPSDRFSAERTGGSVSTLTIQRTQQEDSAVYLCASSLHSGAQIGGYTFGSGTRLTVV.

This sequence joins TRBV18 and TRBJ1-2, with a weak D call TRBD1 (6 bases). This CDR3 is built from 15 residues. The germline CDR1 and CDR2 sequences are KGHSH and LQKENI. The V end was cut by 3 bases, the J end by 3 bases, with 14 bases between. The CDR3 nucleotides read TGTGCCAGCTCACCTAGGGGGGGCAAGGACTATGGCTACACCTTC. Protein product: CASSPRGGKDYGYTF.

The sample holds a few counts of this clone. This chain connects TRBV14 to TRBJ2-5; D ambiguous. This CDR3 comprises 12 residues. Germline lookup yields CDR1 SGHDN and CDR2 FVKESK. With 1 base removed from V and 5 bases from J, the gap between germline ends came to 5 bases. The CDR3 nucleotides read TGTGCCAGCAGCCAAGTTATGGAGACCCAGTACTTC. It encodes CASSQVMETQYF. Full variable domain (missing parts from reference TRBV14 and TRBJ2-5): EAGVTQFPSHSVIEKGQTVTLRCDPISGHDNLYWYRRVMGKEIKFLLHFVKESKQDESGMPNNRFLAERTGGTYSTLKVQPAELEDSGVYFCASSQVMETQYFGPGTRLLVL.

The J gene is TRBJ2-3, the V gene TRBV14; TRBD2 agrees at 13 bases. This CDR3 is 15 amino acids long. The V and J ends lost 3 bases and 3 bases, in that order; junction bases with no gene match: 0. CDR1 and CDR2 from the germline V gene are SGHDN and FVKESK. CDR3 sequence reads: CASSQGLAGTDTQYF. CDR3 DNA sequence: TGTGCCAGCAGCCAGGGACTAGCGGGAACAGATACGCAGTATTTT.